A single sample is the source of the 6 T cell receptor beta chains below, sequenced in a study of patients and donors after allogeneic stem cell transplantation. Via MiXCR, TCRdb re-called the RT-PCR reads, giving one row per CDR3 protein. The data contain 25,000 or so distinct CDR3 sequences, around 28% of them singletons. Sequences were obtained from blood, either unsorted or a sorted T cell fraction (not recorded which). The receptors were gathered from a human donor who was either an allogeneic HSCT recipient or a stem cell or donor lymphocyte infusion donor (not recorded which). It is not recorded whose cells these are; they may come from a transplant donor.

The chain employs TRBV9 and TRBJ1-3; 7 bases map to TRBD1. CDR3 length equals 15 residues. The V gene end was trimmed by 0 bases and the J gene end by 2 bases; junction bases not matched to a gene: 2. The germline V gene encodes CDR1 SGDLS and CDR2 YYNGEE. Here the CDR3 DNA reads TGTGCCAGCAGCGTAGGCCAGGGGGCTGGAAACACCATATATTTT. Protein: CASSVGQGAGNTIYF.

This clonotype was seen at least ten times. The chain links TRBV6-6 to TRBJ1-3; maybe TRBD1 (6 bases). Trimming left V 6 bases short and J 0 bases short, with 12 bases between. Germline CDR1 and CDR2: MNHNY and SVGAGI (reference sequence). CDR3 length equals 15 residues. In DNA, the CDR3 is TGTGCCAGCAGCCAACAGGGCAACTCTGGAAACACCATATATTTT. This sequence encodes CASSQQGNSGNTIYF.

This clonotype showed up many times. This chain uses TRBV27 with TRBJ1-1; no reliable D call. The CDR3 sequence is 14 residues long. Germline CDR1 is MNHEY and CDR2 is SMNVEV (reference sequence). V lost 10 bases to trimming and J lost 1 base, with 16 bases between them. CDR3 DNA: TGTGCCACCAAGATTAGGGAATCGAACACTGAAGCTTTCTTT. Translating gives CATKIRESNTEAFF.

This clonotype turned up a few times. This chain connects TRBV4-3 to TRBJ1-2; D uncertain. The germline V gene has CDR1 LGHNA and CDR2 YSLEER. Trimming pared 0 bases from V and 0 bases from J, leaving 8 bases between. CDR3 length: 15 amino acids. CDR3: CASSQDYHPNYGYTF. CDR3 bases: TGCGCCAGCAGCCAAGACTACCATCCTAACTATGGCTACACCTTC.

The V gene is TRBV20-1, the J gene TRBJ1-4; TRBD1 might be the D (6 bases). The length of the CDR3 is 13 residues. Trimming removed 3 bases at V and 5 bases at J, with 10 bases between. CDR1 and CDR2 from the germline V gene are DFQATT and SNEGSKA (reference sequence). In DNA, the CDR3 is TGCAGTGCTAGGACAGGTTTAAATGAAAAACTGTTTTTT. Residues: CSARTGLNEKLFF.

The genes are TRBV20-1 and TRBJ1-5; D possibly corresponds to TRBD1 (5 bases). The CDR3 has 13 amino acids. V lost 0 bases and J lost 7, with 10 bases in between. Germline CDR1 DFQATT, CDR2 SNEGSKA (reference sequence). Here the CDR3 reads CSARDQGHQPQHF. The CDR3, as DNA: TGCAGTGCTAGAGATCAGGGCCACCAGCCCCAGCATTTT.